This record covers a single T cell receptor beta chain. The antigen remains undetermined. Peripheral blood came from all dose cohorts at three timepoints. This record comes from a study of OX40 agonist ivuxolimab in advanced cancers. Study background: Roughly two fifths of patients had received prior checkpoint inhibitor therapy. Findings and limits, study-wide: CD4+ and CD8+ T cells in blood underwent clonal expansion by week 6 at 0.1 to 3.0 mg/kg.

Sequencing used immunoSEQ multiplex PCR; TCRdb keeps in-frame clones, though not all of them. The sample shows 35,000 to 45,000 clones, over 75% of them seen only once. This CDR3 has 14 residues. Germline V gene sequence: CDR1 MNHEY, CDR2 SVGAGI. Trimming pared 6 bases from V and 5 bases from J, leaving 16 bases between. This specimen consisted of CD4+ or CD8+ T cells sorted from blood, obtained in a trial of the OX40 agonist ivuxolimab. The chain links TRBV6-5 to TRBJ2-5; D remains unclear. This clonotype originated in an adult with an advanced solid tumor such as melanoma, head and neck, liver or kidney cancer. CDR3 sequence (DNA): TGTGCCAGCAGCCTCGGGTCTGTTCGGGAGACCCAGTACTTC. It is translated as CASSLGSVRETQYF.